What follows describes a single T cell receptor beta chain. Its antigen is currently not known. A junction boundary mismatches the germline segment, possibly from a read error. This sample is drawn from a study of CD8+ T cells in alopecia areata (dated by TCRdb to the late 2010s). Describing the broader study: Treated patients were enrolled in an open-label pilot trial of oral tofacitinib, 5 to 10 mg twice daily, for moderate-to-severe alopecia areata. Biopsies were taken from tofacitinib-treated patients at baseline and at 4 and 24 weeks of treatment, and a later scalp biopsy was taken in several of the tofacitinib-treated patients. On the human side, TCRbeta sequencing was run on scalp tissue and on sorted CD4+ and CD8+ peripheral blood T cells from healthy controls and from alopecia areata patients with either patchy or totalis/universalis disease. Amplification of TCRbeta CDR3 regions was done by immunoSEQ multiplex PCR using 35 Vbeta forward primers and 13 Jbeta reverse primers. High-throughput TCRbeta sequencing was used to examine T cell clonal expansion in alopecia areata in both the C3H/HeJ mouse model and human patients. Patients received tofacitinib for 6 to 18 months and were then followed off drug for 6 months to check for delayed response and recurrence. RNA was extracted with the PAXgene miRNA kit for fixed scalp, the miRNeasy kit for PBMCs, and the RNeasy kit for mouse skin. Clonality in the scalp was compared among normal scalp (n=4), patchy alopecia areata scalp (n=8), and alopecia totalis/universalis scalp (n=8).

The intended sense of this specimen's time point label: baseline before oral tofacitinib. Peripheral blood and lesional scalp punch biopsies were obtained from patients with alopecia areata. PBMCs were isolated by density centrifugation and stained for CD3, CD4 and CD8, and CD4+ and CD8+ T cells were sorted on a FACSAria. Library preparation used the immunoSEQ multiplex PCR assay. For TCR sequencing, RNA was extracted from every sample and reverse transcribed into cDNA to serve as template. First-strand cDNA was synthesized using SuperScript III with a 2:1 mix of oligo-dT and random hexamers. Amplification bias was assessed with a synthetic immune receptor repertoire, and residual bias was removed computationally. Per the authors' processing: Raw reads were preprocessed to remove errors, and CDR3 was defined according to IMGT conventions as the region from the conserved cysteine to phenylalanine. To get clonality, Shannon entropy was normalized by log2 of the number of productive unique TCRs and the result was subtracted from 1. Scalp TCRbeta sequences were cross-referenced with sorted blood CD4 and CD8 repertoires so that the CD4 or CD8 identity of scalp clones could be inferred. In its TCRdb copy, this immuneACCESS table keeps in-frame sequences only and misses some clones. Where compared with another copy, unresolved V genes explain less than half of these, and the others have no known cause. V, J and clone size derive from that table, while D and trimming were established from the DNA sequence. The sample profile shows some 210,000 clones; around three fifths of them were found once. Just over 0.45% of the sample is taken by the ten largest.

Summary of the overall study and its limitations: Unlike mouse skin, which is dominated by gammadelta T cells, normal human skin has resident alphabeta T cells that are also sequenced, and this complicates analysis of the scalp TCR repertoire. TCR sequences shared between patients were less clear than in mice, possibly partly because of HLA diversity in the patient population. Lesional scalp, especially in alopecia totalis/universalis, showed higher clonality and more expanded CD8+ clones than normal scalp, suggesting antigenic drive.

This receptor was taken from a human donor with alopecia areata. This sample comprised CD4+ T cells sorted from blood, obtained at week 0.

The CDR3 region: CASSPDTTPGELFF. The DNA sequence reads TGTGCTAGCAGCCCCGACACTACCCCCGGGGAGCTGTTTTTT. The chain couples TRBV7-7 to TRBJ2-2, with the D segment identity uncertain. Spanning cysteine to phenylalanine, the CDR3 consists of 14 amino acids. Only the CDR3 region is kept as DNA, spanning 42 bases read in frame from base 1. Via the germline V gene (reference sequence), CDR1 is SSHAT and CDR2 FNYEAQ.